What follows is one TCR beta chain and its context. Its antigen is undetermined. In each case, RNA was isolated and then reverse transcribed into cDNA as the sequencing template. This table comes from immunoSEQ multiplex PCR, and its TCRdb copy is limited to in-frame clones, with some not included. There are around 210,000 clones in the sample; around 66% occur only once, and about 4% lies in the top ten. The data were taken from a study of CD8+ T cells in alopecia areata. The wider study: Treatment ran 6 to 18 months, with 6 months of follow-up afterward.

As for treatment: oral pan-JAK inhibitor, 5-10 mg twice daily. Findings of the study overall: Because of a solitary nonresponder, the connection of baseline CD8+ expansion to response stays uncertain. Among the top 100, expanded CD8+ clones were significantly decreased by tofacitinib, as was scalp clonality. The study found that many expanded lesional clones persisted in scalp and blood during tofacitinib.

V shed 0 bases and J shed 1 base, with 12 bases lying between them. Germline CDR1 reads SGHDN; CDR2 reads FVKESK. The CDR3 is 16 residues long. The source was CD4+ T cells sorted from blood, collected at week 4, from a patient treated with tofacitinib. This chain joins TRBV14 and TRBJ2-5; D call uncertain. This receptor was taken from a human donor with alopecia areata. CDR3 in amino acids: CASSQDRGTRQETQYF. For the CDR3, the DNA is TGTGCCAGCAGCCAAGATAGAGGAACTCGCCAAGAGACCCAGTACTTC.